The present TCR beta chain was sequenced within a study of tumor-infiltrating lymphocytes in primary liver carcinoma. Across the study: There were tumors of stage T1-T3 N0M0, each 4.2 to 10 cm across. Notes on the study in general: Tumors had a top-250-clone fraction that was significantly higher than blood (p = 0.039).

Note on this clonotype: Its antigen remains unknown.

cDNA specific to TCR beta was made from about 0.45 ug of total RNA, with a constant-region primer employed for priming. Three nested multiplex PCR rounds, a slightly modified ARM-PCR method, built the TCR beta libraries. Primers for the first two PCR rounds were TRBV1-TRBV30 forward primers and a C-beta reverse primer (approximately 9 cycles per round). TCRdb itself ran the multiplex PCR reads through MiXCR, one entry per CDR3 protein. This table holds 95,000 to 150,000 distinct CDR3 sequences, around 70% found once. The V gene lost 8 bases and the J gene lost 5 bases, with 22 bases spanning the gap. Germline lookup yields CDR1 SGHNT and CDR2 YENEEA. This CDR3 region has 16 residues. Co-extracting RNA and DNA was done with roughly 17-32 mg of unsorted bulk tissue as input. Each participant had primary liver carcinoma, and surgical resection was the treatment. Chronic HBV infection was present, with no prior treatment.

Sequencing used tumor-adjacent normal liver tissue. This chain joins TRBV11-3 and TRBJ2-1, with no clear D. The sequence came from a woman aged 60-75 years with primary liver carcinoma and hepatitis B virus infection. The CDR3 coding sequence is TGTGCCAGCGGGAAGGGCCTGGGCAAAAAGGACAATGAGCAGTTCTTC. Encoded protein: CASGKGLGKKDNEQFF.